This TCR beta chain stems from a study of cytomegalovirus exposure and HLA in healthy donors (dated by TCRdb to about 2017). Turning to the overall study: A later analysis indicated that the 120 or so validation repertoires were generated on the platform also employed for the roughly 650 repertoires of the first cohort. The aim of the study was to test whether cataloging public T cell receptors could identify signatures of past pathogen exposure. A separate validation cohort of 100 to 150 different subjects was used in addition to the roughly 670-subject first cohort. To predict cytomegalovirus infection status, the study combined high-throughput TCR immunosequencing, statistical association of individual TCRs with disease status, and machine learning.

This clone was counted between two and nine times. Its antigen remains unidentified. Base qualities are missing; no much larger clone stands one base away. Trimming at the junction amounts to 0 bases on V and 2 bases on J, and the germline ends lie 15 bases apart. Including cysteine and phenylalanine, the CDR3 has 17 amino acids. The kept DNA is CDR3 alone, 51 bases in frame from the first base. CDR1 and CDR2, looked up from the germline V gene, are SGHRS and YFSETQ. Separate from the roughly 660-subject first cohort, the validation cohort of 90 to 150 subjects was the group to which the donors belonged. The method behind the library was the immunoSEQ multiplex PCR assay. Per the authors' processing: A statistical classification framework was developed to diagnose cytomegalovirus status using the catalog of TCR beta chain sequences. TCRdb provides this immuneACCESS table in a form limited to in-frame rearrangements. Some clones are lacking; in checked studies, under half of them reflect an unresolved V gene, and why the rest are absent is not known. V and J calls and clone size follow that table, whereas D and trimming were derived from the DNA. The sample table records roughly 260,000 clones; approximately 87% of these occur just once. In total, the top ten clones hold approximately 2.5% of the sample.

Overall study outcomes, separate from this receptor: A total of 150 or so TCR beta chains were listed by the study as associated with cytomegalovirus. Cytomegalovirus status was reported to be diagnosed by the classifier with high specificity and sensitivity in both the original and validation cohorts. In vitro tests confirmed that a few of the cytomegalovirus-associated TCR beta chains recognize cytomegalovirus antigens. A later analysis had no HLA typing for the validation cohort, so co-occurrence there was scored across all 130 or so repertoires. According to the authors, the approach could potentially be generalized to other disease states and immunological phenotypes. Of the cluster scores, roughly 95% were above 0 in a later analysis, which found that TCRs clustered in the first cohort also tended to co-occur in the 120 or so validation repertoires. While some public TCRs were present in many individuals, most TCR sequences turned up only very rarely across donors.

This chain is built from TRBV5-1 and TRBJ1-5; possibly the D gene is TRBD1, per 5 matching bases. This TCR derives from a man between 18 and 35 years old in good health and CMV-seronegative. Sequencing was performed on PBMCs. DNA sequence: TGCGCCAGCAGCTTGGGCCCGTCGGGGGAGGGCAATCAGCCCCAGCATTTT. This translates into CASSLGPSGEGNQPQHF.